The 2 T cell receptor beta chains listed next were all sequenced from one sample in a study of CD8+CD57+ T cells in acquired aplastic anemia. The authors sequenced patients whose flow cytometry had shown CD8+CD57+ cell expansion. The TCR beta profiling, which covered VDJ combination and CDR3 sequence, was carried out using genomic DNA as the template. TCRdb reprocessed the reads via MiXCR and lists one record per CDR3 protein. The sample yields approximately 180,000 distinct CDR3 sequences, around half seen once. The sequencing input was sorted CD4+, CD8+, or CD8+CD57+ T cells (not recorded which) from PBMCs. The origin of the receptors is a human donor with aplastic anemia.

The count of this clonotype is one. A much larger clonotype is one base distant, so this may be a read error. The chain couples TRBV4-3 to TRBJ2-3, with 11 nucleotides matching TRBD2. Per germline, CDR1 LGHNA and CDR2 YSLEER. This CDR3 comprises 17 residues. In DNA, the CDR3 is TGCGCCTGCAGCCAAGATGCGGCTAGCGGGGGGTCAGATACGCAGTATTTT. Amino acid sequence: CACSQDAASGGSDTQYF.

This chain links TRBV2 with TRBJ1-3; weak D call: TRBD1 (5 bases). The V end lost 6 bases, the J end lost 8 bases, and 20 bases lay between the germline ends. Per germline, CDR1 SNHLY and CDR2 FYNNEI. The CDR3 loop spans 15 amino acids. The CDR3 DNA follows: TGTGCCAGCAGGGCGGGACCGGGGTCCATGTACACCATATATTTT. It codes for CASRAGPGSMYTIYF.